This TCR beta chain is drawn from a study of blood T cell repertoires in COVID-19. This clone was detected only once. As handled by the study authors: Scientists estimated how many nucleated cells there were by amplifying reference gene primers. TCRdb keeps only in-frame clones here, not all; method: immunoSEQ multiplex PCR. D and trimming come from the DNA, and the V and J calls and clone size come from that table. The sample includes roughly 80,000 clones, approximately 93% seen only once; the top ten take approximately 2.4%. The length of the CDR3 is 16 residues. Germline loops: CDR1 MGHRA, CDR2 YSYEKL. V was trimmed by 3 bases and J by 4 bases, leaving 18 bases between them. Seattle-derived patients entered the study during active infection and were followed longitudinally.

The sample comprised peripheral blood. This clonotype was sampled from a man aged 45-65 years with COVID-19, enrolled during active disease. J is TRBJ1-2 and V is TRBV4-1; tentative D call: TRBD1 (6 bases). The CDR3 loop reads CASSQRDDRTGYGYTF. CDR3 DNA: TGCGCCAGCAGCCAGAGAGATGACAGGACGGGCTATGGCTACACCTTC.